These 3 T cell receptor beta chains share one sample of origin, sequenced in a study of OX40 agonist ivuxolimab in advanced cancers. Using immunoSEQ multiplex PCR, the repertoire was profiled, and TCRdb retains in-frame clones only, with some absent. The data contain 40,000 to 50,000 clones, around nine tenths of them seen just once; the ten biggest clones take up roughly a third. The source material was CD4+ or CD8+ T cells sorted from blood, sampled in a trial of the OX40 agonist ivuxolimab. The receptor source for this set is an adult with an advanced solid tumor such as melanoma, head and neck, liver or kidney cancer.

V usage is TRBV19 and J usage is TRBJ2-3; 14 positions match TRBD2. The V segment lost 5 bases and the J segment 6 bases; nucleotides outside the gene matches: 7. In germline, CDR1 is LNHDA, CDR2 SQIVND (reference sequence). CDR3 length: 16 amino acids. The CDR3 DNA is TGTGCCAGTAGTCCGAGACTAGCGGGGGGGCCGGATACGCAGTATTTT. Residues: CASSPRLAGGPDTQYF.

This clone was detected only once. The chain joins TRBV7-9 to TRBJ1-4; 8 nucleotides line up with TRBD1. This CDR3 has 13 residues. Germline V gene data show CDR1 as SEHNR and CDR2 as FQNEAQ (reference sequence). J lost 11 bases, V lost 0 bases, and 2 bases had no gene match. CDR3: CASSLAQGEKLFF. The DNA for the CDR3 is TGTGCCAGCAGCTTAGCACAGGGGGAGAAACTGTTTTTT.

V is TRBV7-3 and J is TRBJ2-2; D could derive from TRBD1 or TRBD2 (6 bases each). The CDR3 loop spans 17 amino acids. Germline V gives CDR1 SGHTA, CDR2 FQGTGA. V was cut by 6 bases and J by 0 bases, with 17 bases left in between. CDR3 DNA sequence: TGTGCCAGCAGTATGGGGGCGGGGACCGCGAACACCGGGGAGCTGTTTTTT. Its protein product is CASSMGAGTANTGELFF.